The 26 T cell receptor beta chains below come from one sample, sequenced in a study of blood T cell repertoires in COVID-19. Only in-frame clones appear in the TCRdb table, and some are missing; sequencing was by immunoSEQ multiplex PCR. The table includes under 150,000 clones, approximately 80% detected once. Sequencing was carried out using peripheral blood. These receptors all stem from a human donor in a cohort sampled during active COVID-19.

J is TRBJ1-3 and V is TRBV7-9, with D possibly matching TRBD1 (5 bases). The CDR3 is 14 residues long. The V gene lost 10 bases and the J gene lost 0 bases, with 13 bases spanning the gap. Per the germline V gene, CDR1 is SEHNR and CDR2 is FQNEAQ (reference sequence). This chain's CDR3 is CATDLGGSGNTIYF. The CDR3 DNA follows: TGTGCCACCGATCTGGGGGGCTCTGGAAACACCATATATTTT. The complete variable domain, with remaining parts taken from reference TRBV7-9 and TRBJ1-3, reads DTGVSQNPRHKITKRGQNVTFRCDPISEHNRLYWYRQTLGQGPEFLTYFQNEAQLEKSRLLSDRFSAERPKGSFSTLEIQRTEQGDSAMYLCATDLGGSGNTIYFGEGSWLTVV.

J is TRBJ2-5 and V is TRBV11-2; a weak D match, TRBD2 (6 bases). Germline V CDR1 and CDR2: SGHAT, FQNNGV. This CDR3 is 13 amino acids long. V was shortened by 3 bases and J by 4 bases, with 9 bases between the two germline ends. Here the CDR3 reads CASSLSGLETQYF. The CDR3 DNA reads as TGTGCCAGCAGCTTGTCGGGACTAGAGACCCAGTACTTC.

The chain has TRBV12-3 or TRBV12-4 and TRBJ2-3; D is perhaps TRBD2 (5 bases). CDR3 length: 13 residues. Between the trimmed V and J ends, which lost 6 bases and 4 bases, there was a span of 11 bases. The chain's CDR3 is CASSPEDPDTQYF. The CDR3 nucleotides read TGTGCCAGCAGCCCGGAGGATCCAGATACGCAGTATTTT.

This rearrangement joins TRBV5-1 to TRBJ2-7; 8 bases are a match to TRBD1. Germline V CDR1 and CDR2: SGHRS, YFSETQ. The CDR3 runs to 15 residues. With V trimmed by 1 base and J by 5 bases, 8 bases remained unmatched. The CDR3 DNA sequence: TGCGCCAGCAGCTTGCAGGCAGGGGGCAACCACGAGCAGTACTTC. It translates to CASSLQAGGNHEQYF.

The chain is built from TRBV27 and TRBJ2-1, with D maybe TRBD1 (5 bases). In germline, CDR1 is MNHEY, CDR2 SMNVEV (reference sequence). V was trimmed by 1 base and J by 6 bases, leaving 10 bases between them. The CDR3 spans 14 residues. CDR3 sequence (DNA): TGTGCCAGCAGTTTATTGACTGGGGCCAATGAGCAGTTCTTC. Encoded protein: CASSLLTGANEQFF.

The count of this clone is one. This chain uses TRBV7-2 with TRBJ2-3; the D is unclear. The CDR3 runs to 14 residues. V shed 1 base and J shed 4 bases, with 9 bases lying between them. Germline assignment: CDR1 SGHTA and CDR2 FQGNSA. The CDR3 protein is CASSLGWAPDTQYF. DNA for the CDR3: TGTGCCAGCAGCTTAGGTTGGGCCCCAGATACGCAGTATTTT.

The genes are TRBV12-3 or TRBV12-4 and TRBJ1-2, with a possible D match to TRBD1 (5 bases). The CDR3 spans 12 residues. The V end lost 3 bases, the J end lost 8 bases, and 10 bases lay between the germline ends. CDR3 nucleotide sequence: TGTGCCAGCAGTTTGCCAGGGTCCGGCTACACCTTC. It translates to CASSLPGSGYTF.

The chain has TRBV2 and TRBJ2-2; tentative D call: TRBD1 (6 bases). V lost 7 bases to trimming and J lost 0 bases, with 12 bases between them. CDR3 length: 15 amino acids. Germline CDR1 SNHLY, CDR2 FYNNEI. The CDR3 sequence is CASKRAGANTGELFF. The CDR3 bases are TGTGCCAGCAAAAGGGCAGGGGCGAACACCGGGGAGCTGTTTTTT.

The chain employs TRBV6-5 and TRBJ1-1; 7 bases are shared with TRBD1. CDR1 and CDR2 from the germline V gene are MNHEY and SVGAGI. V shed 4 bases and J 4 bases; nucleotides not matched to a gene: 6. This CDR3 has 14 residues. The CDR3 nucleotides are TGTGCCAGCAGTTTCCGACAGGGCAGCACTGAAGCTTTCTTT. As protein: CASSFRQGSTEAFF.

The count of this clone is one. The CDR3 loop is CASSRTYQETQYF. In DNA, the CDR3 is TGTGCCAGCAGCCGGACATACCAAGAGACCCAGTACTTC. V usage is TRBV7-3 and J usage is TRBJ2-5, with D possibly TRBD1 on 5 matching bases. The V gene lost 5 bases and the J gene lost 0 bases, with 7 bases spanning the gap. Germline lookup yields CDR1 SGHTA and CDR2 FQGTGA. This CDR3 contains 13 residues.

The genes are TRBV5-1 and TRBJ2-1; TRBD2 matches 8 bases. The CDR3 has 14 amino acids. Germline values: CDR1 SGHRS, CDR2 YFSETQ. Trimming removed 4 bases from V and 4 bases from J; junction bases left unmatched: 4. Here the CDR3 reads CASSLGGAYNEQFF. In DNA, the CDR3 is TGCGCCAGCAGCCTCGGGGGGGCATACAATGAGCAGTTCTTC.

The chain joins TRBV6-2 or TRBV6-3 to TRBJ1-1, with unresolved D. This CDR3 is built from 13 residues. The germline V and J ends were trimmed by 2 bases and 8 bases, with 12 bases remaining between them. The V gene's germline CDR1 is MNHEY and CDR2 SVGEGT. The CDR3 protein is CASSYGSSREAFF. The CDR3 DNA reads TGTGCCAGCAGTTACGGATCCAGCAGGGAAGCTTTCTTT.

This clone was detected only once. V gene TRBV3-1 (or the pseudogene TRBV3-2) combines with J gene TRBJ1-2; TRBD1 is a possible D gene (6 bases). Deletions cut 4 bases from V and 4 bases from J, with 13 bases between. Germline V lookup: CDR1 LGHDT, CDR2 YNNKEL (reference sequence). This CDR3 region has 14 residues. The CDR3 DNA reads TGTGCCAGCAGCCCCGACAGGATGGGCTATGGCTACACCTTC. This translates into CASSPDRMGYGYTF.

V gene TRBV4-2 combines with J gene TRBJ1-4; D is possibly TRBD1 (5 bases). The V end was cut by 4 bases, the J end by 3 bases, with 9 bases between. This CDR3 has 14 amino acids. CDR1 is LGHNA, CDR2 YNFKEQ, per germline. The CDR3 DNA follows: TGTGCCAGCAGCCCGACAGACCCTAATGAAAAACTGTTTTTT. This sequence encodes CASSPTDPNEKLFF.

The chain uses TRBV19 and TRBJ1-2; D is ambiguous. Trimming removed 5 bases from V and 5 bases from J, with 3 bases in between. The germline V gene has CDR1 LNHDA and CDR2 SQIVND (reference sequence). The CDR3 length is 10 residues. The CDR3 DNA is TGTGCCAGTAGTCGTTATGGCTACACCTTC. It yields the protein CASSRYGYTF.

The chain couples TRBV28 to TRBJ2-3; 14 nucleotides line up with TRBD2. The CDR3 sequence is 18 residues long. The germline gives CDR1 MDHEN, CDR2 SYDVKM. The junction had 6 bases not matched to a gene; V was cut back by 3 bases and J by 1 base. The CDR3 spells CASSFGMGLAGGTDTQYF. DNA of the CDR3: TGTGCCAGCAGTTTCGGTATGGGACTAGCGGGGGGCACAGATACGCAGTATTTT.

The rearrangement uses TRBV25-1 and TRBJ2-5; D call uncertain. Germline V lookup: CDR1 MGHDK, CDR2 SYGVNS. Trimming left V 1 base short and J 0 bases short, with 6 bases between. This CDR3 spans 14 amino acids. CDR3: CASSELENQETQYF. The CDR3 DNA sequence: TGTGCCAGCAGTGAATTGGAGAACCAAGAGACCCAGTACTTC.

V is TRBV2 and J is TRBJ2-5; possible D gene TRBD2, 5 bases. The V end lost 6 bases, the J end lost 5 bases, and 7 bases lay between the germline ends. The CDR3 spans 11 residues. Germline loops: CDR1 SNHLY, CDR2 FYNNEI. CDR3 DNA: TGTGCCAGCAGGAGGAGGGAGACCCAGTACTTC. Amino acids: CASRRRETQYF.

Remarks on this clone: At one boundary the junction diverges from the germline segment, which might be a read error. This chain's CDR3 is CASSFSVNTEAFF. CDR3 coding DNA: TGTGCTAGCAGTTTCTCAGTAAACACTGAAGCTTTCTTT. The rearrangement uses TRBV7-7 and TRBJ1-1; no clear D gene. Germline V gene data show CDR1 as SSHAT and CDR2 as FNYEAQ (reference sequence). The CDR3 has 13 residues. Filled out from reference TRBV7-7 and TRBJ1-1, the complete variable domain reads GAGVSQSPRYKVTKRGQDVTLRCDPISSHATLYWYQQALGQGPEFLTYFNYEAQPDKSGLPSDRFSAERPEGSISTLTIQRTEQRDSAMYRCASSFSVNTEAFFGQGTRLTVV.

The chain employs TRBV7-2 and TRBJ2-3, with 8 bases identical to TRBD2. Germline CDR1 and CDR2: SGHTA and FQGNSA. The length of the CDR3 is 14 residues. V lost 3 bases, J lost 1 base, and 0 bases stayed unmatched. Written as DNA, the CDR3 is TGTGCCAGCAGCTTTAGCGGGGGCACAGATACGCAGTATTTT. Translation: CASSFSGGTDTQYF.

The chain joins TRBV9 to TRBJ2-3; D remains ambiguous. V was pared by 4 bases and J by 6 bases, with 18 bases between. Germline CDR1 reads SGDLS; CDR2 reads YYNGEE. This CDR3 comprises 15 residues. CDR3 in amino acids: CASSPDARSWDTQYF. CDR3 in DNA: TGTGCCAGCAGCCCCGATGCTAGAAGTTGGGATACGCAGTATTTT.

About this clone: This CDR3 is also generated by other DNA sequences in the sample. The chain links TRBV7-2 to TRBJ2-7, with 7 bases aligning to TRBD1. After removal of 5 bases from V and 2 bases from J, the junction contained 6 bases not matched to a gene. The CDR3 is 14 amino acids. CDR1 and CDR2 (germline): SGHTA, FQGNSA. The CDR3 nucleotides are TGTGCCAGCAGCCTACGACAGGGCGCCTACGAGCAGTACTTC. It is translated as CASSLRQGAYEQYF.

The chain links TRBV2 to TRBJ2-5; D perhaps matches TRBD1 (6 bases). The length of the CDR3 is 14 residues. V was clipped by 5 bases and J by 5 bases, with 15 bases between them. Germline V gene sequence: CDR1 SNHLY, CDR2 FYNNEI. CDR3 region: CASSKIQGRETQYF. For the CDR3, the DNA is TGTGCCAGCAGTAAAATACAGGGCAGGGAGACCCAGTACTTC.

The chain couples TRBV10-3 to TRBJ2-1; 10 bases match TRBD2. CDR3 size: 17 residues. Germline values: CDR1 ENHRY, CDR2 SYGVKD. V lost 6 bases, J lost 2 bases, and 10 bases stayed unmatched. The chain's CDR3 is CAISGPERGGPYNEQFF. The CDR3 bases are TGTGCCATCAGCGGACCGGAGCGGGGGGGCCCCTACAATGAGCAGTTCTTC.

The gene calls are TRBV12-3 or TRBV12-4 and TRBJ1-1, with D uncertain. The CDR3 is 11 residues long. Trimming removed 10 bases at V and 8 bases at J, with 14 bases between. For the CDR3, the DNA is TGTGCCACCCAGGACTTTTGGGAAGCTTTCTTT. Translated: CATQDFWEAFF.

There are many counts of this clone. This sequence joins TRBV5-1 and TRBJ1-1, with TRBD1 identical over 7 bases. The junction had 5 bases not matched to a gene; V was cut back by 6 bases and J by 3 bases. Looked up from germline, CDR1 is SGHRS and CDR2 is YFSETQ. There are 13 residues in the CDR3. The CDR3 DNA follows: TGCGCCAGCAAGGGACAGTGGGACACTGAAGCTTTCTTT. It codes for CASKGQWDTEAFF.